The rows below give T cell receptor beta chains drawn from one sample of a study of neoadjuvant nivolumab and ipilimumab in lung cancer. Sequencing was performed with immunoSEQ multiplex PCR; in TCRdb, only in-frame clones are kept and a portion is missing. This table has around 10,000 clones, around 85% appearing once. Here the sequenced sample was peripheral blood, taken before neoadjuvant nivolumab, alone or with ipilimumab. The source of these receptors is an adult with non-small cell lung cancer. CDR3s include the opening cysteine and the closing phenylalanine or tryptophan. A D gene is named only where the DNA matches it firmly. A row's size may be missing; if present it is once, few, many or a size class.

clone size | J gene | V gene | D gene | CDR3 protein | CDR3 DNA
NA | TRBJ2-1 | TRBV5-5 | NA | CASSTNPGLGGEQFF | TGTGCCAGCAGCACTAATCCGGGCCTGGGGGGTGAGCAGTTCTTC
NA | TRBJ2-5 | TRBV7-2 | NA | CASSLETVPTGTQYF | TGTGCCAGCAGCTTAGAGACAGTCCCGACAGGGACCCAGTACTTC
once | TRBJ2-5 | TRBV27 | TRBD2 | CASSFRTSGNRQETQYF | TGTGCCAGCAGTTTCCGAACTAGCGGGAACCGCCAAGAGACCCAGTACTTC
NA | TRBJ2-4 | TRBV21-1 | NA | CASSPLTSGRTRVGIQYF | TGTGCCAGCAGCCCTCTGACTAGCGGGAGGACCAGAGTGGGCATTCAGTACTTC
few | TRBJ2-7 | TRBV2 | TRBD2 | CASSTHGGSSSYEQYF | TGTGCCAGCAGCACACACGGGGGGTCGAGCTCCTACGAGCAGTACTTC
NA | TRBJ2-4 | TRBV28 | NA | CASSFRAENIQYF | TGTGCCAGCAGTTTTCGAGCCGAAAACATTCAGTACTTC
once | TRBJ2-7 | TRBV7-8 | NA | CASTADRSYEQYF | TGTGCCAGCACCGCGGACCGGTCCTACGAGCAGTACTTC
NA | TRBJ2-1 | TRBV5-8 | TRBD2 | CASSPGLAGVGEQFF | TGTGCCAGCAGCCCAGGACTAGCGGGAGTCGGTGAGCAGTTCTTC
NA | TRBJ2-3 | TRBV15 | TRBD1 | CATSRGRDRNTDTQYF | TGTGCCACCAGCAGAGGAAGGGACAGAAACACAGATACGCAGTATTTT
once | TRBJ1-1 | TRBV27 | NA | CAPPSTLLNTEAFF | TGTGCCCCCCCAAGTACGCTCCTGAACACTGAAGCTTTCTTT
few | TRBJ2-7 | TRBV6-1 | NA | CASTDGSPYEQYF | TGTGCCAGCACCGACGGATCCCCCTACGAGCAGTACTTC
NA | TRBJ2-4 | TRBV6-6 | NA | CASSSGRGNDIQYF | TGTGCCAGCAGTTCAGGGCGAGGAAATGACATTCAGTACTTC
NA | TRBJ2-1 | TRBV28 | TRBD2 | CASSFASSGAHNEQFF | TGTGCCAGCAGTTTTGCCTCTAGCGGTGCCCACAATGAGCAGTTCTTC
NA | TRBJ1-1 | TRBV4-1 | NA | CASSKVGQMNTEAFF | TGCGCCAGCAGCAAAGTAGGACAGATGAACACTGAAGCTTTCTTT
NA | TRBJ2-7 | TRBV7-2 | TRBD2 | CASSLMTSGSYEQYF | TGTGCCAGCAGCTTGATGACTAGCGGGAGCTACGAGCAGTACTTC
NA | TRBJ2-7 | TRBV29-1 | NA | CSVALVVGYEQYF | TGCAGCGTTGCCTTGGTAGTTGGGTACGAGCAGTACTTC
NA | TRBJ1-5 | TRBV6-6 | TRBD1 | CASTLGEDRGLQPQHF | TGTGCCAGCACCCTCGGGGAGGACAGGGGGCTTCAGCCCCAGCATTTT
NA | TRBJ2-2 | TRBV6-5 | NA | CASSYEGTGELFF | TGTGCCAGCAGTTACGAGGGAACCGGGGAGCTGTTTTTT
NA | TRBJ2-5 | TRBV9 | TRBD2 | CASSGLSGGETQYF | TGTGCCAGCAGCGGACTGAGCGGGGGAGAGACCCAGTACTTC
NA | TRBJ1-2 | TRBV2 | NA | CASTNPGHTF | TGTGCCAGCACAAATCCGGGGCACACCTTC
NA | TRBJ1-4 | TRBV7-9 | TRBD1 | CASSLRTGGNEKLFF | TGTGCCAGCAGCCTAAGGACAGGGGGCAATGAAAAACTGTTTTTT
NA | TRBJ2-2 | TRBV6-1 | NA | CASSEYLRTGELFF | TGTGCCAGCAGTGAATACTTGAGAACCGGGGAGCTGTTTTTT
NA | TRBJ2-3 | TRBV6-4 | TRBD2 | CASSGSSGWVPRTDTQYF | TGTGCCAGCAGTGGTTCTAGCGGCTGGGTGCCGAGGACAGATACGCAGTATTTT